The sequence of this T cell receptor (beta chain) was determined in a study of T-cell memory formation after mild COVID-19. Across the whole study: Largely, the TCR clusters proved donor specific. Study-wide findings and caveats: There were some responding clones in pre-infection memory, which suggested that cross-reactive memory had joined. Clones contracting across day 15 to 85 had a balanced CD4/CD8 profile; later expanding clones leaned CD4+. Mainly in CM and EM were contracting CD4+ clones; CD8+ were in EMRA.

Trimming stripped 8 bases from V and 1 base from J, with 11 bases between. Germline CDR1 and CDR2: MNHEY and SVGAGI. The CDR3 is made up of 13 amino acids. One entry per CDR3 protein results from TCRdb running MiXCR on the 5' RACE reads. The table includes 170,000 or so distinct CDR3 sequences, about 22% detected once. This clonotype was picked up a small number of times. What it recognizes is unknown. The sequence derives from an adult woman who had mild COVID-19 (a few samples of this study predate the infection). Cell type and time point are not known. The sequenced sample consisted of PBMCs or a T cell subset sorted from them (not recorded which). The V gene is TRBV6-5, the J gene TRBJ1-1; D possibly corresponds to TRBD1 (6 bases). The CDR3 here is CASERGGNTEAFF. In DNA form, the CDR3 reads TGTGCCAGCGAGAGGGGGGGGAACACTGAAGCTTTCTTT.